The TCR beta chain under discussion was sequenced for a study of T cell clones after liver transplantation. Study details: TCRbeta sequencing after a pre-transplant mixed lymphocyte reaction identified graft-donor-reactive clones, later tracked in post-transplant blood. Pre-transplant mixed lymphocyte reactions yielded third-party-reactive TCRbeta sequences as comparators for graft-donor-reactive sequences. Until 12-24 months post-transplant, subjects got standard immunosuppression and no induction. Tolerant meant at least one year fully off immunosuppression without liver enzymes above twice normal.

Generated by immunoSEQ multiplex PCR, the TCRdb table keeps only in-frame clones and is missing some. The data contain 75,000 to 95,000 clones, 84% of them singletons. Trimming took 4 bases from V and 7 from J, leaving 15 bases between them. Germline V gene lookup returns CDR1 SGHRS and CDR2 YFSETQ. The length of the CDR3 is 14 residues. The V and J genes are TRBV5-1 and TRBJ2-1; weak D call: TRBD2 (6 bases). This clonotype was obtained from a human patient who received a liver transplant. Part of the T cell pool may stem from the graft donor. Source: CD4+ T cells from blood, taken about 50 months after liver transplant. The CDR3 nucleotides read TGCGCCAGCAGCCCAGGGACTGGTAATAATGAGCAGTTCTTC. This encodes CASSPGTGNNEQFF.